Below are 7 T cell receptor beta chains sequenced from a single sample in a study of T cells in localized non-small cell lung cancer. Here immunoSEQ multiplex PCR was the method, and the copy in TCRdb shows in-frame clones only, minus some. The profile shows around 30,000 clones, about 90% of them singletons. This specimen consisted of PBMCs, obtained before any cancer treatment. All receptors come from a man aged 40 to 69 with stage II lung adenocarcinoma.

The V and J genes are TRBV7-9 and TRBJ2-4; TRBD1 agrees at 8 bases. The CDR3 contains 15 residues. Germline-derived CDR1 and CDR2 are SEHNR and FQNEAQ (reference sequence). Trimming at V came to 0 bases and at J to 6 bases, leaving 4 bases not matched to a gene. CDR3 in DNA: TGTGCCAGCAGCTTAGCCGGACAGGGTCGAAACATTCAGTACTTC. As protein: CASSLAGQGRNIQYF.

This rearrangement joins TRBV5-1 to TRBJ2-1; D ambiguous. V was cut by 6 bases and J by 8 bases, with 12 bases left in between. CDR1 SGHRS and CDR2 YFSETQ come from the germline V gene. This CDR3 region has 12 residues. CDR3 in amino acids: CASTNSGDEQFF. Here the CDR3 DNA reads TGCGCCAGCACCAACTCGGGCGATGAGCAGTTCTTC.

This rearrangement joins TRBV7-8 to TRBJ1-5; TRBD1 agrees at 8 bases. This CDR3 contains 14 residues. The V gene's germline CDR1 is SGHVS and CDR2 FQNEAQ. After removal of 6 bases from V and 3 bases from J, the junction contained 4 bases not matched to a gene. CDR3 amino acids: CASSQGAFNQPQHF. The CDR3 region has the DNA TGTGCCAGCAGTCAGGGGGCGTTCAATCAGCCCCAGCATTTT.

In its sample, this clone was seen once. This chain uses TRBV11-3 with TRBJ2-1, with 10 bases fitting TRBD2. Unmatched junction bases numbered 2, after V lost 5 bases and J lost 7 bases. The germline V gene encodes CDR1 SGHNT and CDR2 YENEEA. The CDR3 covers 13 residues. CDR3 sequence reads: CASSTTSGNEQFF. Written as DNA, the CDR3 is TGTGCCAGCAGCACGACTAGCGGGAATGAGCAGTTCTTC.

The chain combines TRBV10-3 with TRBJ2-1; 10 bases fit TRBD1. Germline V gene lookup returns CDR1 ENHRY and CDR2 SYGVKD. The CDR3 loop spans 13 amino acids. V lost 10 bases, J lost 4 bases, and 4 bases stayed unmatched. The CDR3 is CATLGQGYNEQFF. The CDR3 nucleotides read TGTGCCACACTGGGACAGGGGTACAATGAGCAGTTCTTC.

This chain links TRBV19 with TRBJ1-5; tentative D call: TRBD1 (5 bases). The germline gives CDR1 LNHDA, CDR2 SQIVND (reference sequence). V lost 5 bases, J lost 6 bases, and 20 bases lay in between. The CDR3 runs to 16 residues. The CDR3 protein is CASSDPGAVPRQPQHF. In DNA, the CDR3 is TGTGCCAGTAGTGACCCCGGGGCAGTGCCACGTCAGCCCCAGCATTTT. Based on the CDR3 plus reference TRBV19 and TRBJ1-5, the full variable domain is DGGITQSPKYLFRKEGQNVTLSCEQNLNHDAMYWYRQDPGQGLRLIYYSQIVNDFQKGDIAEGYSVSREKKESFPLTVTSAQKNPTAFYLCASSDPGAVPRQPQHFGDGTRLSIL.

V and J are TRBV5-6 and TRBJ2-2, with D possibly matching TRBD2 (5 bases). The CDR3 loop spans 16 amino acids. V lost 0 bases and J 3 bases, leaving 12 bases between the germline ends. The V gene's germline CDR1 is SGHDT and CDR2 YYEEEE. CDR3 in amino acids: CASSLGGRRDTGELFF. For the CDR3, the DNA is TGTGCCAGCAGCTTGGGAGGGCGGAGAGACACCGGGGAGCTGTTTTTT.